Presented here are 23 T cell receptor beta chains from one specimen sequenced in a study of blood T cell repertoires in COVID-19 (dated by TCRdb to the early 2020s). Library preparation used the immunoSEQ multiplex PCR assay. Entries here come from immuneACCESS through TCRdb and include only in-frame sequences with V and J called. Some clones fail to appear in such tables; in the studies checked, an unresolved V gene covers under half of the shortfall, and the cause of the remainder is unknown. Here the sample has about 87,000 clones; around 87% occur a single time. The top ten hold over 5% of the sample. Sequenced input: peripheral blood. These receptors were collected from a man aged 35 to 55 with acute or convalescent COVID-19.

The CDR3 sequence: CASSSGGADGNTIYF. DNA of the CDR3: TGCGCCAGCAGCTCGGGGGGGGCTGATGGAAACACCATATATTTT. The chain is built from TRBV5-1 and TRBJ1-3, with D perhaps TRBD1 (6 bases). Looked up from germline, CDR1 is SGHRS and CDR2 is YFSETQ. This CDR3 has 15 residues. V shed 3 bases and J shed 3 bases, with 13 bases lying between them.

This chain uses TRBV4-2 with TRBJ2-4; possibly TRBD2 for D (6 bases). Germline-derived CDR1 and CDR2 are LGHNA and YNFKEQ. This CDR3 comprises 18 residues. Trimming pared 0 bases from V and 3 bases from J, leaving 18 bases between. CDR3 sequence (DNA): TGTGCCAGCAGCCAAGAAGCTCAGGGACGGACTAACAAAAACATTCAGTACTTC. As protein: CASSQEAQGRTNKNIQYF.

This clone was detected once. This chain connects TRBV29-1 to TRBJ2-1; D perhaps matches TRBD1 (7 bases). CDR3 length: 19 amino acids. Germline assignment: CDR1 SQVTM and CDR2 ANQGSEA. V dropped 4 bases and J dropped 5 bases, with 30 bases sitting between them. The CDR3 region is CSVAGTAWDSWGAHNEQFF. The CDR3 coding sequence is TGCAGCGTTGCAGGGACCGCCTGGGACAGCTGGGGGGCCCACAATGAGCAGTTCTTC.

The chain recombines TRBV7-2 with TRBJ1-5; the match to TRBD1 covers 7 bases. J lost 9 bases, V lost 5 bases, and 7 bases had no gene match. Germline loops: CDR1 SGHTA, CDR2 FQGNSA. The CDR3 runs 13 residues. CDR3 nucleotide sequence: TGTGCCAGCAGCGGACAGGCCCCGGGGCCCCAGCATTTT. This encodes CASSGQAPGPQHF. Using reference TRBV7-2 and TRBJ1-5 for the parts outside the CDR3, the full variable domain is GAGVSQSPSNKVTEKGKDVELRCDPISGHTALYWYRQSLGQGLEFLIYFQGNSAPDKSGLPSDRFSAERTGGSVSTLTIQRTQQEDSAVYLCASSGQAPGPQHFGDGTRLSIL.

The V call is TRBV25-1, the J call TRBJ1-3; 7 bases are shared with TRBD1. Trimming at V came to 1 base and at J to 8 bases, leaving 8 bases not matched to a gene. The CDR3 sequence is 15 residues long. Germline CDR1 and CDR2: MGHDK and SYGVNS. In DNA, the CDR3 is TGTGCCAGCAGTGAATTTTTTACAGGGGATGACACCATATATTTT. Translated: CASSEFFTGDDTIYF. Drawing the rest from reference TRBV25-1 and TRBJ1-3, the complete variable domain is EADIYQTPRYLVIGTGKKITLECSQTMGHDKMYWYQQDPGMELHLIHYSYGVNSTEKGDLSSESTVSRIRTEHFPLTLESARPSHTSQYLCASSEFFTGDDTIYFGEGSWLTVV.

J is TRBJ2-1 and V is TRBV7-2, with 7 bases aligning to TRBD2. This CDR3 is 15 amino acids long. Looked up from germline, CDR1 is SGHTA and CDR2 is FQGNSA. Trimming at V came to 0 bases and at J to 5 bases, leaving 4 bases not matched to a gene. The CDR3 coding sequence is TGTGCCAGCAGCTTAGCGGGGAGGGCGGACAATGAGCAGTTCTTC. Translating gives CASSLAGRADNEQFF. Drawing the rest from reference TRBV7-2 and TRBJ2-1, the complete variable domain is GAGVSQSPSNKVTEKGKDVELRCDPISGHTALYWYRQSLGQGLEFLIYFQGNSAPDKSGLPSDRFSAERTGGSVSTLTIQRTQQEDSAVYLCASSLAGRADNEQFFGPGTRLTVL.

This clone was seen a few times. The chain has TRBV5-6 and TRBJ1-5; 12 bases are shared with TRBD1. Trimming removed 4 bases from V and 4 bases from J; junction bases left unmatched: 6. CDR1 SGHDT and CDR2 YYEEEE come from the germline V gene. The CDR3 sequence is 16 residues long. The CDR3 region is CASSLGQGAVNQPQHF. The DNA for the CDR3 is TGTGCCAGCAGCCTGGGACAGGGGGCGGTTAATCAGCCCCAGCATTTT.

The rearrangement uses TRBV12-3 or TRBV12-4 and TRBJ1-5; D is unclear. Trimming took 2 bases from V and 9 from J, leaving 11 bases between them. CDR3 size: 13 residues. The CDR3 nucleotides read TGTGCCAGCAGTTTAAGGGTGGAGGGGCCCCAGCATTTT. This translates into CASSLRVEGPQHF.

Worth noting for this clone: Sequence at one end of the junction differs from germline and may be a read error. Written as DNA, the CDR3 is TGTGCCTGGAGGCGATCGGGGTTGAATACTGAAGCTTTCTTT. Translated: CAWRRSGLNTEAFF. The chain links TRBV30 to TRBJ1-1; D uncertain. This CDR3 has 14 residues. Germline V lookup: CDR1 GTSNPN, CDR2 SVGIG (reference sequence).

Concerning this clone itself: This same CDR3 is encoded by further DNA sequences in the sample. The V and J genes are TRBV5-1 and TRBJ1-2; D might be TRBD1 (5 bases). The CDR3 has 17 residues. Trimming left V 0 bases short and J 0 bases short, with 15 bases between. Germline assignment: CDR1 SGHRS and CDR2 YFSETQ. The CDR3 DNA follows: TGCGCCAGCAGCTTGGTTGCAGGGTTTCAGGCTAACTATGGCTACACCTTC. Its protein product is CASSLVAGFQANYGYTF.

V gene TRBV19 combines with J gene TRBJ1-3, with D hard to call. The CDR3 totals 16 residues. CDR1 is LNHDA and CDR2 is SQIVND in the germline V gene (reference sequence). V was clipped by 5 bases and J by 6 bases, with 20 bases between them. DNA of the CDR3: TGTGCCAGTAGTGGACCCGCCTCGACTATCTTAAACACCATATATTTT. It translates to CASSGPASTILNTIYF. The full variable domain, its missing parts supplied by reference TRBV19 and TRBJ1-3, is DGGITQSPKYLFRKEGQNVTLSCEQNLNHDAMYWYRQDPGQGLRLIYYSQIVNDFQKGDIAEGYSVSREKKESFPLTVTSAQKNPTAFYLCASSGPASTILNTIYFGEGSWLTVV.

This sequence joins TRBV6-6 and TRBJ1-5, with TRBD1 as a possible D gene (5 bases). Germline V lookup: CDR1 MNHNY, CDR2 SVGAGI (reference sequence). This CDR3 has 15 amino acids. The ends were cut back, 5 bases at V and 2 bases at J, with 13 bases in the middle. CDR3 residues: CASSPQGEGNQPQHF. In DNA, the CDR3 is TGTGCCAGCAGTCCCCAGGGTGAGGGCAATCAGCCCCAGCATTTT.

The V gene is TRBV15, the J gene TRBJ2-1, with TRBD1 identical over 8 bases. The CDR3 is 15 residues long. After removal of 5 bases from V and 4 bases from J, the junction contained 7 bases not matched to a gene. Germline assignment: CDR1 LNHNV and CDR2 YYDKDF (reference sequence). The CDR3 bases are TGTGCCACCAGCCCAACAGGGGGAGGATACAATGAGCAGTTCTTC. This gives the protein CATSPTGGGYNEQFF.

This chain links TRBV5-4 with TRBJ2-5, with 12 nucleotides matching TRBD2. The V and J ends lost 4 bases and 1 base, in that order; junction bases with no gene match: 8. The CDR3 totals 17 residues. Per germline, CDR1 SGHNT and CDR2 YYREEE (reference sequence). The CDR3 DNA is TGTGCCAGCAGCCCCGTATCACTAGCGGGAGGCCAAGAGACCCAGTACTTC. Residues: CASSPVSLAGGQETQYF.

The rearrangement uses TRBV9 and TRBJ2-7, with a tentative D call TRBD2 (6 bases). Germline loops: CDR1 SGDLS, CDR2 YYNGEE. Trimming left V 3 bases short and J 6 bases short, with 13 bases between. The CDR3 runs 13 residues. In DNA form, the CDR3 reads TGTGCCAGCAGCGGCGGACTATTGGGCGAGCAGTACTTC. This translates into CASSGGLLGEQYF.

The V call is TRBV5-1, the J call TRBJ2-3, with 11 bases matching TRBD2. Germline lookup yields CDR1 SGHRS and CDR2 YFSETQ. After removal of 4 bases from V and 6 bases from J, the junction contained 10 bases not matched to a gene. The CDR3 loop spans 16 amino acids. The CDR3, as DNA: TGCGCCAGCAGCGGAACAACTAGCGGGGGAGGGGATACGCAGTATTTT. It is translated as CASSGTTSGGGDTQYF.

The chain employs TRBV13 and TRBJ2-1; D unclear. The V gene's germline CDR1 is PRHDT and CDR2 FYEKMQ (reference sequence). The CDR3 contains 14 residues. Trimming took off 1 base at V and 6 bases at J, with 10 bases between the two ends. CDR3 in amino acids: CASSLVGQANEQFF. CDR3 DNA: TGTGCCAGCAGCTTAGTAGGTCAGGCCAATGAGCAGTTCTTC.

The CDR3: CASSVLGGSWGYTF. The CDR3 nucleotides are TGTGCCAGCAGCGTACTAGGGGGCTCTTGGGGCTACACCTTC. The V gene is TRBV9, the J gene TRBJ1-2; 7 bases fit TRBD1. Trimming at V came to 1 base and at J to 8 bases, leaving 8 bases not matched to a gene. Germline CDR1 and CDR2: SGDLS and YYNGEE. The CDR3 has 14 amino acids.

The chain recombines TRBV7-9 with TRBJ1-6, with TRBD1 identical over 7 bases. The germline V gene has CDR1 SEHNR and CDR2 FQNEAQ (reference sequence). Trimming cost V 5 bases and J 8 bases; bases outside gene matches: 3. The CDR3 covers 13 residues. DNA for the CDR3: TGTGCCAGCAGCAGGGACAGTTATTCACCCCTCCACTTT. This codes for CASSRDSYSPLHF.

The rearrangement joins TRBV9 to TRBJ2-7; D is undetermined. This CDR3 comprises 14 residues. Trimming removed 0 bases from V and 7 bases from J, with 14 bases in between. Germline V gene sequence: CDR1 SGDLS, CDR2 YYNGEE. This chain's CDR3 is CASSVETGPREQYF. CDR3 in DNA: TGTGCCAGCAGCGTAGAAACGGGTCCGCGGGAGCAGTACTTC.

The chain combines TRBV12-5 with TRBJ2-2; TRBD1 matches 8 bases. The CDR3 loop spans 18 amino acids. The germline V gene encodes CDR1 LGHNT and CDR2 FRNRAP. Trimming removed 1 base from V and 0 bases from J; junction bases left unmatched: 7. CDR3 nucleotides: TGTGCTAGTGGTTTGGAGACTCAGGGGGCCTCGAACACCGGGGAGCTGTTTTTT. This translates into CASGLETQGASNTGELFF. The full variable domain, rest sourced from reference TRBV12-5 and TRBJ2-2, is DARVTQTPRHKVTEMGQEVTMRCQPILGHNTVFWYRQTMMQGLELLAYFRNRAPLDDSGMPKDRFSAEMPDATLATLKIQPSEPRDSAVYFCASGLETQGASNTGELFFGEGSRLTVL.

The gene calls are TRBV5-6 and TRBJ2-7, with 11 bases matching TRBD1. Losses at the gene ends were 7 bases for V and 2 bases for J; bases not matched to a gene: 8. This CDR3 is built from 15 residues. Germline CDR1 reads SGHDT; CDR2 reads YYEEEE. As DNA, the CDR3 is TGTGCCAGCGGAGGGGACAGGGGGTCCCCCTACGAGCAGTACTTC. Translation: CASGGDRGSPYEQYF.

This chain links TRBV9 with TRBJ2-3, with a possible D match to TRBD1 (6 bases). Trimming removed 3 bases at V and 2 bases at J, with 19 bases between. Per germline, CDR1 SGDLS and CDR2 YYNGEE. The CDR3 has 17 amino acids. The CDR3 sequence: CASSAGRGQFYTDTQYF. The CDR3 nucleotides are TGTGCCAGCAGCGCAGGCCGAGGACAGTTCTACACAGATACGCAGTATTTT.